This T cell receptor beta chain was documented in a study of OX40 agonist ivuxolimab in advanced cancers. Study information: Ivuxolimab, which patients received intravenously every 2 weeks, was dosed at 0.01 to 10 mg/kg.

Here immunoSEQ multiplex PCR was the method, and the copy in TCRdb shows in-frame clones only, minus some. Of about 75,000 clones detected, about 88% appear once; the ten largest clones hold nearly 8%. The CDR3 is 14 amino acids. The germline V gene has CDR1 LNHNV and CDR2 YYDKDF (reference sequence). The germline V and J ends were trimmed by 0 bases and 7 bases, with 12 bases remaining between them. This chain connects TRBV15 to TRBJ1-2; possibly TRBD1 for D (5 bases). This sequence originates from an adult with an advanced solid tumor such as melanoma, head and neck, liver or kidney cancer. Here the sequenced sample was CD4+ or CD8+ T cells sorted from blood, taken in a trial of the OX40 agonist ivuxolimab. CDR3 residues: CATSRDRGGSGYTF. CDR3 DNA: TGTGCCACCAGCAGAGATAGGGGCGGCTCTGGCTACACCTTC.